This TCR beta chain is drawn from a study of cytomegalovirus exposure and HLA in healthy donors. V lost 6 bases and J lost 2, with 16 bases in between. The V gene's germline CDR1 is MNHEY and CDR2 SVGAGI. This CDR3 has 15 amino acids. PCR employed 60 Vbeta and 13 Jbeta primers. TCRdb's table, derived via immunoSEQ multiplex PCR, lists solely in-frame clones and lacks some. The sample includes approximately 160,000 clones, roughly 72% of them seen just once. V usage is TRBV6-5 and J usage is TRBJ1-1, with a weak D call TRBD1 (5 bases). Material for sequencing was PBMCs. This receptor was taken from a woman aged 40 to 49 in good health and CMV-seronegative. CDR3 DNA sequence: TGTGCCAGCAGACGCCTCCCGACAGAAAACACTGAAGCTTTCTTT. Amino acids: CASRRLPTENTEAFF.